This T cell receptor (beta chain) was recovered during a study of radiotherapy plus CTLA-4 blockade in lung cancer. Overall study findings and caveats: Researchers report tumor-derived TCR clones expanding in blood after radiotherapy plus ipilimumab.

This clone was seen just once. Its specificity is not known. This table comes from immunoSEQ multiplex PCR, and its TCRdb copy is limited to in-frame clones, with some not included. The sample holds over 15,000 clones, roughly 82% seen once. Sequences were derived from peripheral blood, sampled from a patient treated with radiotherapy plus ipilimumab. The clonotype originates from a human donor with non-small cell lung cancer whose response to radiotherapy plus ipilimumab could not be evaluated.

CDR3 nucleotide sequence: TGCAGCGGGCGTGGACAGGGGAACACTGAAGCTTTCTTT. This encodes CSGRGQGNTEAFF. The chain links TRBV29-1 to TRBJ1-1; 8 bases match TRBD1. Germline V gene sequence: CDR1 SQVTM, CDR2 ANQGSEA. The CDR3 runs 13 residues. Losses at the gene ends were 7 bases for V and 1 base for J; bases not matched to a gene: 5.